These 15 T cell receptor beta chains share one sample of origin, sequenced in a study of T cells expressing NK-cell markers. From its re-call of the 5' RACE reads, TCRdb lists each CDR3 protein once, without DNA. The sample spans 200,000 to 300,000 distinct CDR3 sequences; the ten largest clones claim around 0.4%. The material sequenced was blood T cells: a sorted CD56 or NKG2C T cell subset, CD4+ or CD8+ T cells, or bulk PBMC T cells (not recorded which). The receptors stem from a young man in good health.

The CDR3 here is CASSPGQRDIQYF. The chain recombines TRBV11-1 with TRBJ2-4; TCRdb calls TRBD2, which cannot be checked without DNA. Germline CDR1 reads SGHAT; CDR2 reads FQDESV (reference sequence). The CDR3 sequence is 13 residues long.

The V and J genes are TRBV19 and TRBJ2-3; TCRdb's D call of TRBD2 is untestable without DNA. From germline, CDR1 is LNHDA and CDR2 SQIVND (reference sequence). The CDR3 sequence is 16 residues long. This CDR3 is CASSSPGLNRADTQYF.

The rearrangement uses TRBV20-1 and TRBJ1-6. Germline V CDR1 and CDR2: DFQATT, SNEGSKA (reference sequence). The CDR3 consists of 16 residues. The CDR3 spells CSASAQLTVYNSPLHF.

The chain combines TRBV12-3 or TRBV12-4 with TRBJ1-4. The CDR3 has 14 residues. This CDR3 reads CASSLGGTNEKLFF.

The chain is built from TRBV6-5 and TRBJ2-2. The CDR3 is made up of 14 amino acids. CDR1 is MNHEY and CDR2 is SVGAGI in the germline V gene. The CDR3 region is CASSYRGGTGELFF.

This chain connects TRBV29-1 to TRBJ2-3; TCRdb names TRBD2, which stays unverified in the absence of DNA. The CDR3 covers 18 residues. The germline gives CDR1 SQVTM, CDR2 ANQGSEA. CDR3 sequence reads: CSVGVVAGGPLGTDTQYF.

The chain is built from TRBV19 and TRBJ1-6. CDR3 length: 15 residues. The germline V gene encodes CDR1 LNHDA and CDR2 SQIVND (reference sequence). CDR3 residues: CASKEVDGGNSPLHF.

This chain connects TRBV20-1 to TRBJ1-1. Germline V gives CDR1 DFQATT, CDR2 SNEGSKA (reference sequence). The CDR3 runs to 13 residues. This CDR3 reads CSARDDSRLEAFF.

This rearrangement joins TRBV7-6 to TRBJ2-4; TCRdb returns TRBD2, unconfirmable since there is no DNA. Per germline, CDR1 SGHVS and CDR2 FNYEAQ. The length of the CDR3 is 13 residues. CDR3: CASSFRQGNIQYF.

The chain uses TRBV12-3 or TRBV12-4 and TRBJ2-3; as DNA is missing, the TRBD1 call by TCRdb cannot be tested. CDR3 length: 15 residues. This CDR3 reads CASRRGDSGTDTQYF.

This chain connects TRBV12-3 or TRBV12-4 to TRBJ2-1; TCRdb proposes TRBD2, but this gene call is untestable without DNA. This CDR3 has 16 amino acids. The chain's CDR3 is CASSPGVGAGLNEQFF.

CDR3: CASSRAGVTSYEQYF. This chain connects TRBV5-1 to TRBJ2-7; with no DNA, the TCRdb D assignment of TRBD2 cannot be verified. Germline V gene lookup returns CDR1 SGHRS and CDR2 YFSETQ. This CDR3 comprises 15 residues.

V gene TRBV20-1 combines with J gene TRBJ2-5; the TCRdb D gene call, TRBD1, has no DNA to confirm it. The CDR3 has 14 amino acids. The germline CDR1 and CDR2 sequences are DFQATT and SNEGSKA (reference sequence). CDR3 amino acids: CSAKLGGASETQYF.

The chain combines TRBV6-1 with TRBJ1-1. The germline V gene has CDR1 MNHNS and CDR2 SASEGT. This CDR3 spans 13 amino acids. The CDR3 region is CASSTERRLEAFF.

The chain employs TRBV24-1 and TRBJ2-2; with no DNA, the TCRdb D assignment of TRBD1 cannot be verified. Germline loops: CDR1 KGHDR, CDR2 SFDVKD. This CDR3 contains 14 residues. CDR3 sequence: CATSTPSSTGELFF.